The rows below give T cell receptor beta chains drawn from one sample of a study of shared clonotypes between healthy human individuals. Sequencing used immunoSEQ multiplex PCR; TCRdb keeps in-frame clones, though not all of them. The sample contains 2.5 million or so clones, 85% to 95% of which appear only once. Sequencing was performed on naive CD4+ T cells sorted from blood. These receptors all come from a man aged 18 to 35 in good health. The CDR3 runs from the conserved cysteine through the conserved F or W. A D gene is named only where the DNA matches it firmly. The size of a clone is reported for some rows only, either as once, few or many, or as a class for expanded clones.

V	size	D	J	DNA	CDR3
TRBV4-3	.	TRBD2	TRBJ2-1	TGCGCCAGCAGCTCCGAAGCGGGGGGAAGAAAGTTCTTC	CASSSEAGGRKFF
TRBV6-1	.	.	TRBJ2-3	TGTGCCAGCAGTTCTGGGGGCGCTGGCACAGATACGCAGTATTTT	CASSSGGAGTDTQYF
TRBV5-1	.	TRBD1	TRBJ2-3	TGCGCCAGCAGCTTTTGGCAGGGGGCGTCAGATACGCAGTATTTT	CASSFWQGASDTQYF
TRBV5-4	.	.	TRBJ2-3	TGTGCCAGCAGCTTGGTTGGGCTAGCGACCACAGATACGCAGTATTTT	CASSLVGLATTDTQYF
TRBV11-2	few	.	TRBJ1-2	TGTGCCAGCAGCTCCCCTCCCTTCAATGGCTACACCTTC	CASSSPPFNGYTF
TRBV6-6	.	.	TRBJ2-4	TGTGCCAGCACTTCATGGACAGAGCTAGCCAAAAACATTCAGTACTTC	CASTSWTELAKNIQYF
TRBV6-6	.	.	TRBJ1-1	TGTGCCAGCAGTTACTCATACCCAGGCGAAGCTTTCTTT	CASSYSYPGEAFF
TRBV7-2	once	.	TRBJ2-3	TGTGCCAGCAGCCCAGGAGCAGGAGATACGCAGTATTTT	CASSPGAGDTQYF
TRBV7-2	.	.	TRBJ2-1	TGTGCCAGCAGCCTCCGCGTTCTAATGGGAAATGAGCAGTTCTTC	CASSLRVLMGNEQFF
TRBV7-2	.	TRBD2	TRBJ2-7	TGTGCCAGCAGCCCGGGACTAGCGGGCTCAGACGAGCAGTACTTC	CASSPGLAGSDEQYF
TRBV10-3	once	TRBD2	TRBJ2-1	TGTGCCATCAGTGAGTCGGGACTAGCGGGGGACTACAATGAGCAGTTCTTC	CAISESGLAGDYNEQFF
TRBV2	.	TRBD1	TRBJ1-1	TGTGCCAGCAGTGGACAGGGGCGGGTGAACACTGAAGCTTTCTTT	CASSGQGRVNTEAFF
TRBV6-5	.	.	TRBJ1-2	TGTGCCAGCAGTTACTCAGAAGCCTATGGCTACACCTTC	CASSYSEAYGYTF
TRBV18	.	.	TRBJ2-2	TGTGCCAGCTCACCGAAAACCGGGGAGCTGTTTTTT	CASSPKTGELFF
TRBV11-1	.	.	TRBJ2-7	TGTGCCAGCAGCCAAGACGGGAGACGCTCCTACGAGCAGTACTTC	CASSQDGRRSYEQYF
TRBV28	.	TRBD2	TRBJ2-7	TGTGCCAGCAGTAAACCGACTAGCGCAAGATTCGAGCAGTACTTC	CASSKPTSARFEQYF
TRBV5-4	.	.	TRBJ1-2	TGTGCCAGCAGCTTGGATTCTCTCCCCTATGGCTACACCTTC	CASSLDSLPYGYTF